This T cell receptor (beta chain) was recorded in a study of beta chain features in type 1 diabetes. Study details: Healthy donors resembled patients in age, gender and cell yields.

With regard to this clone: Its antigen is as yet unknown.

Study-wide findings and caveats: Any role of HLA type in TCRB rearrangement remained unresolved here.

Reverse transcription of all isolated RNA meant that expressed TCRB transcripts were sequenced. Profiled with immunoSEQ multiplex PCR; TCRdb holds only in-frame clones, not every one. The sample holds hundreds of thousands of clones, roughly 15% seen once. Sequenced input: naive CD4+ T cells from blood. The clonotype comes from a woman aged 18-35 years in good health.

The DNA for the CDR3 is TGTGCCAGCAACCCCAGGGGCCTCTCCTACGAGCAGTACTTC. This codes for CASNPRGLSYEQYF. V is TRBV7-2 and J is TRBJ2-7, with D tentatively TRBD1 (6 bases). This CDR3 has 14 residues. V was pared by 7 bases and J by 0 bases, with 13 bases between. CDR1 and CDR2 (germline): SGHTA, FQGNSA.